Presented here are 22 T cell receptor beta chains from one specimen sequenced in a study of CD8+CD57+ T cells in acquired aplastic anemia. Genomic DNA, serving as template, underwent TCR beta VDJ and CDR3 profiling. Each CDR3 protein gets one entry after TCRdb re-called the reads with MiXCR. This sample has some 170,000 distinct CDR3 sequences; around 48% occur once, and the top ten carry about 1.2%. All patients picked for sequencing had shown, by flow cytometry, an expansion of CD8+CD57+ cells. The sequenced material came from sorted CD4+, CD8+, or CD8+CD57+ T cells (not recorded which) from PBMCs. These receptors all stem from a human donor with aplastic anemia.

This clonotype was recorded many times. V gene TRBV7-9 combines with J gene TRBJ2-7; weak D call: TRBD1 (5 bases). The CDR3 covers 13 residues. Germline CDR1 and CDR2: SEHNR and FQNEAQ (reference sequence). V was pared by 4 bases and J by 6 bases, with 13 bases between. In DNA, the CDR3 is TGTGCCAGCAGCTGGGATCCAGGGCCCGAGCAGTACTTC. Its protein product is CASSWDPGPEQYF. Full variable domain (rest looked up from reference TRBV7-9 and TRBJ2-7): DTGVSQNPRHKITKRGQNVTFRCDPISEHNRLYWYRQTLGQGPEFLTYFQNEAQLEKSRLLSDRFSAERPKGSFSTLEIQRTEQGDSAMYLCASSWDPGPEQYFGPGTRLTVT.

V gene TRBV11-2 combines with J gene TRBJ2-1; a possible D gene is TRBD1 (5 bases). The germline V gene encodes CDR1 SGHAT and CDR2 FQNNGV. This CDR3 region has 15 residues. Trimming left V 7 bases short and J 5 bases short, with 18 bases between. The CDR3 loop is CASIPFRLGHNEQFF. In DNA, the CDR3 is TGTGCCAGCATCCCTTTCAGGCTGGGGCACAATGAGCAGTTCTTC.

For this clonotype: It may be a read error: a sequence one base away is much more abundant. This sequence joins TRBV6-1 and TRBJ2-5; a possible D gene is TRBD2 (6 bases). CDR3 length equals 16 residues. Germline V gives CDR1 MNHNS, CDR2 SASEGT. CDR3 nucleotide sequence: TGTGCCAGCAGTGCGAGGGGCGGGACTGTCGGAGAGACCCAGTGCTTC. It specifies CASSARGGTVGETQCF.

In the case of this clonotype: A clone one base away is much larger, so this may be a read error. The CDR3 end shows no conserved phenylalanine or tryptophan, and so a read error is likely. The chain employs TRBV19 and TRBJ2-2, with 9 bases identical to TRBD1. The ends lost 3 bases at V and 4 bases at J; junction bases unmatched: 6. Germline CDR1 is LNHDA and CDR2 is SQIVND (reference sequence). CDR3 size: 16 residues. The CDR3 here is CASSIRTGAGTGELFL. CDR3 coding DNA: TGTGCCAGTAGTATTAGGACAGGGGCCGGCACCGGGGAGCTGTTTCTT.

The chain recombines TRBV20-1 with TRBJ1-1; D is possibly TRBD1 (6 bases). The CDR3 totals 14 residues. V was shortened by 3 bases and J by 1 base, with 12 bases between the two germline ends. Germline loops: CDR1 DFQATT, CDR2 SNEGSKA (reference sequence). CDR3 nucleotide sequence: TGCAGTGCTAGCCCAGGGGCGACGAACACTGAAGCTTTCTTT. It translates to CSASPGATNTEAFF.

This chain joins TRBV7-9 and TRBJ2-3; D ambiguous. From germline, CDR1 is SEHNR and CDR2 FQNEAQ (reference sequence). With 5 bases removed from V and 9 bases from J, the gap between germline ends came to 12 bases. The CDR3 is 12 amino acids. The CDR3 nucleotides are TGTGCCAGCAGCCGAAAAACCGAAACGCAGTATTTT. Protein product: CASSRKTETQYF.

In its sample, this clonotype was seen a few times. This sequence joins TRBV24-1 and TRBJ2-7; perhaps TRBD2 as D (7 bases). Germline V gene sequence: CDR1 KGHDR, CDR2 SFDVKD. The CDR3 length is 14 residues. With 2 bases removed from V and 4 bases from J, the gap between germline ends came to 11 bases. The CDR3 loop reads CATSDSGGRYEQYF. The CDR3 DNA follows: TGTGCCACCAGTGATTCCGGGGGGCGATACGAGCAGTACTTC.

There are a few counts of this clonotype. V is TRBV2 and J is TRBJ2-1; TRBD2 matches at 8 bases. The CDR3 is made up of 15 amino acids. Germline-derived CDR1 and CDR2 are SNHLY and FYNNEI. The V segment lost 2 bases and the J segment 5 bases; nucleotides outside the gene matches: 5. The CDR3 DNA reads TGTGCCAGCAGTGAACGTACTAGCGGTAACAATGAGCAGTTCTTC. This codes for CASSERTSGNNEQFF.

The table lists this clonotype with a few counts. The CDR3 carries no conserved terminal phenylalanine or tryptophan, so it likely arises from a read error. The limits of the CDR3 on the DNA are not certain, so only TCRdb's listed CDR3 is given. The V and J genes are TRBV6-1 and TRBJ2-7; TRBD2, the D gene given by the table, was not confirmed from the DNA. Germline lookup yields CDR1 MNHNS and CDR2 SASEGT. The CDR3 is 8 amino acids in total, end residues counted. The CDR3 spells CASSRLAG.

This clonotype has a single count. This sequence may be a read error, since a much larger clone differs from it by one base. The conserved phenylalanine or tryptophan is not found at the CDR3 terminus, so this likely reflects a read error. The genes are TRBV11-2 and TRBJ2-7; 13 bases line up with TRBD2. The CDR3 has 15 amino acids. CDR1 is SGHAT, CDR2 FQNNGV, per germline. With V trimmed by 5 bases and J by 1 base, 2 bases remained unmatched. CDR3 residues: CASSQGLAGSYEQYL. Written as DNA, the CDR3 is TGTGCCAGCAGCCAGGGACTAGCGGGGTCCTACGAGCAGTACCTC.

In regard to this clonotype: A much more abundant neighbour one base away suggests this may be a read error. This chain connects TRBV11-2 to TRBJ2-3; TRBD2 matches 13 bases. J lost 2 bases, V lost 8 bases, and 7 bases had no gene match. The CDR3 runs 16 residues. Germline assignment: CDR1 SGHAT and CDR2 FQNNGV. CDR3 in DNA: TGTGCCAGCGGCACAGGGACTAGCGGGGACACAGATACGCAGTATTTT. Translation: CASGTGTSGDTDTQYF.

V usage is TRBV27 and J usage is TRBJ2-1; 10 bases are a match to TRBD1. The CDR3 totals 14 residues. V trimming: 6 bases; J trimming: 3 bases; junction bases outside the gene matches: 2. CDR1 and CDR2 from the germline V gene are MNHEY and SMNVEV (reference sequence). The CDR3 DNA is TGTGCCAGCAGGGGGACAGGGGTCTACAATGAGCAGTTCTTC. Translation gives CASRGTGVYNEQFF.

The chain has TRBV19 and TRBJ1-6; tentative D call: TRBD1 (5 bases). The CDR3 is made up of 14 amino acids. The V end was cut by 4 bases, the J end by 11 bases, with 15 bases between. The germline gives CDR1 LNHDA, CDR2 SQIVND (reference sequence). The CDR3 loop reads CASSTGGGETPLHF. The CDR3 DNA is TGTGCCAGTAGTACGGGCGGAGGGGAGACACCCCTCCACTTT.

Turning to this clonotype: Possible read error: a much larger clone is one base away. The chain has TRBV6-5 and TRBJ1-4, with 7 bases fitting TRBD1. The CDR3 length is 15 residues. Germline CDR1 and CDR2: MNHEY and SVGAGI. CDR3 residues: CASSYSSGQHENLFF. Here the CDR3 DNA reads TGTGCCAGCAGTTACTCTTCGGGACAGCACGAAAACCTGTTTTTT.

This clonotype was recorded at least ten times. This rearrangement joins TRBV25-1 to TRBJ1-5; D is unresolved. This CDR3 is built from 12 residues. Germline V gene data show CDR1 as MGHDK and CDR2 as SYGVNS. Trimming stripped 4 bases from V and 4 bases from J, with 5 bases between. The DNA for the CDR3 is TGTGCCAGCAGTGTAGGAAATCAGCCCCAGCATTTT. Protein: CASSVGNQPQHF.

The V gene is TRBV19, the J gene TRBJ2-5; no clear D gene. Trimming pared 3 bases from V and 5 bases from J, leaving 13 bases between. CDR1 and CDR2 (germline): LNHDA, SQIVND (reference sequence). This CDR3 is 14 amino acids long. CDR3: CASSIYDGSETQYF. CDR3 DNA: TGTGCCAGTAGTATCTATGATGGGTCGGAGACCCAGTACTTC.

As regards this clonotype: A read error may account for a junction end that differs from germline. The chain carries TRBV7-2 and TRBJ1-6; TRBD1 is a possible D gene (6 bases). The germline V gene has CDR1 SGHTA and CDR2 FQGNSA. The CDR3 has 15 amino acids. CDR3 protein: CASGPPQGINSPRHF. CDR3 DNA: TGTGCCAGCGGCCCACCACAGGGCATTAATTCACCCCGCCACTTT.

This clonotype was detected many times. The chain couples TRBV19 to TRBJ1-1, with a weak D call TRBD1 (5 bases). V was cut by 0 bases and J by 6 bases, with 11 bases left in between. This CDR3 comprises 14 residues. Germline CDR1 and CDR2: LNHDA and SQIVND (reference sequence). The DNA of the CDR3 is TGTGCCAGTAGTATAGACTGGGGGGGTGCTGAAGCTTTCTTT. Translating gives CASSIDWGGAEAFF.

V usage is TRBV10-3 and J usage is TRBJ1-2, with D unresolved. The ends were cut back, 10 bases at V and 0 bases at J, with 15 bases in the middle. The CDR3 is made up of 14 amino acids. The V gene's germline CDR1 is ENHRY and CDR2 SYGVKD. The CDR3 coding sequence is TGTGCCAGCAGCTTAAAAGGCTCTAACTATGGCTACACCTTC. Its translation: CASSLKGSNYGYTF.

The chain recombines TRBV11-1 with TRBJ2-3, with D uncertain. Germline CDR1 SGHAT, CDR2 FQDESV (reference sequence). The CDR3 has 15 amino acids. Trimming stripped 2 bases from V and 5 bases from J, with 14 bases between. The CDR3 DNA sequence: TGTGCCAGCAGCTTATTGGTTGGGATGAGAGATACGCAGTATTTT. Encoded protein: CASSLLVGMRDTQYF.

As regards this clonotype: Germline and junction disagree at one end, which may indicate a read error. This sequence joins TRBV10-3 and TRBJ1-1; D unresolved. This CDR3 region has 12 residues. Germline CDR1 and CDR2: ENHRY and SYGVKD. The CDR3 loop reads CASSGENTEAFF. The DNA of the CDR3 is TGTGCCAGCAGTGGGGAAAACACTGAAGCTTTCTTT.

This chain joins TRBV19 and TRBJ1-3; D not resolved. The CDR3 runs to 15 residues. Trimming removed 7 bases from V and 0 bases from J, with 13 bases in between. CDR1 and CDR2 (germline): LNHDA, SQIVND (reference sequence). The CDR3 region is CASIRPGHSGNTIYF. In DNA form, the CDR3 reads TGTGCCAGTATCAGACCGGGTCACTCTGGAAACACCATATATTTT.